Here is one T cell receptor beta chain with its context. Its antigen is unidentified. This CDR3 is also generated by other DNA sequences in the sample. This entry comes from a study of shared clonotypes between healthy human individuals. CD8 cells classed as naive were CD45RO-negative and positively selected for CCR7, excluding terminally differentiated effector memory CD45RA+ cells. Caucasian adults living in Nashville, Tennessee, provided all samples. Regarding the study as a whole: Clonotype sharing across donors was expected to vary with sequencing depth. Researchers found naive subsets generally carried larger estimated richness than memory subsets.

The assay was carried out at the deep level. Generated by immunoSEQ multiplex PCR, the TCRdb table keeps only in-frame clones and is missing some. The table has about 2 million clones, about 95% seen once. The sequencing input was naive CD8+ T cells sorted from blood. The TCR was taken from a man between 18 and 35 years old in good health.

The DNA of the CDR3 is TGTGCCAGCAGTTTTGGGGCGGGCTCCTCCTACGAGCAGTACTTC. Protein sequence: CASSFGAGSSYEQYF. The rearrangement joins TRBV27 to TRBJ2-7; possibly TRBD1 or TRBD2 for D (5 bases each). This CDR3 has 15 residues. V was pared by 3 bases and J by 0 bases, with 12 bases between. Germline assignment: CDR1 MNHEY and CDR2 SMNVEV (reference sequence).